Below, 6 T cell receptor beta chains from the same sample are listed, as sequenced in a study of T cells in Graves' hyperthyroidism and ophthalmopathy (dated by TCRdb to the late 2010s). To prepare the library, multiplex PCR was applied. The sequencing machine was an Illumina HiSeq 2000. The TCR beta CDR3 regions were amplified from RNA transcripts. The first round of RT-PCR for the TCR CDR3 was performed with the HTBI primer set and the Qiagen OneStep RT-PCR kit. The raw public data were reprocessed by TCRdb itself: fastp quality trimming at Q25, MiXCR clonotype calling, in-frame beta chains only. Identical CDR3 protein sequences are pooled into one entry, listed with their most common genes and DNA. The sample includes roughly 420,000 distinct CDR3 sequences, with about a sixth observed a single time. The ten largest account for around 7.3% of the sample. What was sequenced was blood. All receptors come from a woman under 30 with Graves' hyperthyroidism.

This clonotype occurred a few times. J is TRBJ2-6 and V is TRBV7-3, with D tentatively TRBD1 or TRBD2 (5 bases each). The germline V and J ends were trimmed by 5 bases and 2 bases, with 13 bases remaining between them. Per the germline V gene, CDR1 is SGHTA and CDR2 is FQGTGA. This CDR3 region has 16 residues. The CDR3 DNA reads TGTGCCAGCAGCCCACGGGGCTTGACTGGGGCCAACGTCCTGACTTTC. This gives the protein CASSPRGLTGANVLTF.

This clonotype was found many times. The genes are TRBV28 and TRBJ1-2; TRBD1 agrees at 11 bases. Losses at the gene ends were 3 bases for V and 3 bases for J; bases not matched to a gene: 9. Germline CDR1 MDHEN, CDR2 SYDVKM. The CDR3 consists of 17 residues. The CDR3 region is CASSLTGTGGIYYGYTF. CDR3 nucleotides: TGTGCCAGCAGTTTGACCGGGACAGGGGGTATTTACTATGGCTACACCTTC.

The rearrangement uses TRBV5-1 and TRBJ2-3, with 14 bases aligning to TRBD2. This CDR3 region has 17 residues. From germline, CDR1 is SGHRS and CDR2 YFSETQ. With 3 bases clipped from V and 4 bases from J, the junction kept 7 bases outside the gene matches. CDR3 in amino acids: CASSSPGTSGSADTQYF. As DNA, the CDR3 is TGCGCCAGCAGCTCCCCCGGGACTAGCGGGAGCGCAGATACGCAGTATTTT.

This clonotype appeared many times. V and J are TRBV20-1 and TRBJ2-7, with D hard to call. The CDR3 is 12 residues long. Trimming pared 0 bases from V and 7 bases from J, leaving 10 bases between. The germline V gene encodes CDR1 DFQATT and CDR2 SNEGSKA (reference sequence). This CDR3 is CSARENRGEQYF. CDR3 DNA: TGCAGTGCTAGAGAAAACAGAGGAGAGCAGTACTTC.

This clonotype was seen many times. The chain couples TRBV10-3 to TRBJ1-3; 10 positions match TRBD1. The trim removed 6 bases at V and 4 bases at J, leaving 6 bases unmatched. The CDR3 covers 15 residues. Germline CDR1 reads ENHRY; CDR2 reads SYGVKD. Here the CDR3 DNA reads TGTGCCATCAGGGGACAGGGGACGGGCGGAAACACCATATATTTT. Translating it yields CAIRGQGTGGNTIYF.

This clonotype was recorded many times. The rearrangement joins TRBV7-2 to TRBJ2-5; D is tentatively TRBD1 or TRBD2 (5 bases each). The CDR3 runs to 13 residues. The V gene's germline CDR1 is SGHTA and CDR2 FQGNSA. Trimming removed 5 bases at V and 3 bases at J, with 10 bases between. The CDR3 DNA reads TGTGCCAGCAGCGGGACCTTAGAAGAGACCCAGTACTTC. It yields the protein CASSGTLEETQYF.